A single sample is the source of the 25 T cell receptor beta chains below, sequenced in a study of T cells after yellow fever vaccination. TCRdb re-called the 5' RACE reads through MiXCR, storing one row per CDR3 protein. Altogether roughly 96,000 distinct CDR3 sequences are present, about 8.2% being singletons, with the ten largest covering around 17%. The input for sequencing was CD8+ T cells not binding an NS4B(214-222) dextramer, sorted from PBMCs, taken less than 18 days after the first yellow fever vaccination. The receptor source for this set is a man younger than 35 who received the YFV17D yellow fever vaccine.

V gene TRBV6-5 combines with J gene TRBJ1-5, with 7 bases aligning to TRBD1. CDR1 is MNHEY, CDR2 SVGAGI, per germline. The CDR3 contains 15 residues. Trimming removed 2 bases from V and 5 bases from J; junction bases left unmatched: 6. The DNA of the CDR3 is TGTGCCAGCAGTTACACTCCAGGGGGATATCAGCCCCAGCATTTT. Protein product: CASSYTPGGYQPQHF.

This rearrangement joins TRBV29-1 to TRBJ2-7, with 10 bases identical to TRBD1. The CDR3 spans 14 residues. J gave up 3 bases and V 7 bases, and 9 bases lay outside the gene matches. The germline V gene has CDR1 SQVTM and CDR2 ANQGSEA. CDR3: CSAPDRGPHYEQYV. The CDR3 coding sequence is TGCAGCGCCCCTGACAGGGGGCCCCACTACGAGCAGTACGTC.

This clonotype was found a few times. The chain uses TRBV6-1 and TRBJ2-3; TRBD2 agrees at 9 bases. CDR1 MNHNS and CDR2 SASEGT come from the germline V gene. There are 16 residues in the CDR3. V was clipped by 0 bases and J by 2 bases; unmatched bases: 3. The CDR3 loop reads CASSEAGGGVTDTQYF. The CDR3 DNA follows: TGTGCCAGCAGTGAAGCCGGCGGGGGGGTCACAGATACGCAGTATTTT.

This clonotype has more than one count but fewer than ten. This chain connects TRBV4-3 to TRBJ2-3; D is undetermined. The CDR3 sequence is 16 residues long. Germline V gene sequence: CDR1 LGHNA, CDR2 YSLEER. V lost 1 base, J lost 0 bases, and 11 bases lay in between. The CDR3 sequence is CASSQAWLGSTDTQYF. The CDR3 DNA is TGCGCCAGCAGCCAAGCTTGGCTCGGGAGCACAGATACGCAGTATTTT.

This clonotype was picked up a small number of times. The V gene is TRBV11-1, the J gene TRBJ2-3, with TRBD1 matching 7 bases. This CDR3 comprises 15 residues. Germline CDR1 reads SGHAT; CDR2 reads FQDESV (reference sequence). With 5 bases clipped from V and 0 bases from J, the junction kept 5 bases outside the gene matches. The CDR3 loop reads CASSRTGGSTDTQYF. The CDR3 coding sequence is TGTGCCAGCAGCCGGACAGGTGGTAGCACAGATACGCAGTATTTT.

This sequence joins TRBV12-3 or TRBV12-4 and TRBJ2-3; 7 positions match TRBD2. The CDR3 loop spans 14 amino acids. With 6 bases clipped from V and 5 bases from J, the junction kept 8 bases outside the gene matches. CDR3 region: CASSPGTNQDTQYF. The DNA for the CDR3 is TGTGCCAGCAGCCCCGGGACTAATCAAGATACGCAGTATTTT.

By its share, this clonotype is medium-sized. V is TRBV4-2 and J is TRBJ2-2; D could derive from TRBD1 or TRBD2 (5 bases each). Trimming pared 0 bases from V and 4 bases from J, leaving 12 bases between. Germline V gene data show CDR1 as LGHNA and CDR2 as YNFKEQ. CDR3 size: 16 residues. As DNA, the CDR3 is TGTGCCAGCAGCCAAGAGGGGGACCCCTCCACCGGGGAGCTGTTTTTT. Protein: CASSQEGDPSTGELFF.

The chain uses TRBV12-3 or TRBV12-4 and TRBJ2-7, with a weak D call TRBD2 (7 bases). V shed 6 bases and J shed 2 bases, with 17 bases lying between them. The CDR3 length is 15 residues. The CDR3 loop is CASSPAGAIPYEQYF. The CDR3 DNA sequence: TGTGCCAGCAGCCCGGCGGGGGCGATACCCTACGAGCAGTACTTC.

This rearrangement joins TRBV9 to TRBJ2-2, with 9 bases fitting TRBD2. Per germline, CDR1 SGDLS and CDR2 YYNGEE. Losses at the gene ends were 5 bases for V and 4 bases for J; bases not matched to a gene: 9. The CDR3 is made up of 16 amino acids. The CDR3 sequence is CASSHSGGLFTGELFF. CDR3 nucleotide sequence: TGTGCCAGCAGTCATAGCGGGGGCCTTTTCACCGGGGAGCTGTTTTTT.

In this sample, this clonotype turned up many times. The chain joins TRBV6-1 to TRBJ2-2; D perhaps matches TRBD2 (5 bases). Germline V gives CDR1 MNHNS, CDR2 SASEGT. The CDR3 is 16 amino acids. The V end was cut by 10 bases, the J end by 1 base, with 19 bases between. This CDR3 reads CATDYLGSRNTGELFF. In nucleotides, the CDR3 is TGTGCCACCGACTACCTAGGGAGTCGGAACACCGGGGAGCTGTTTTTT.

This clonotype has more than one count but fewer than ten. The V call is TRBV18, the J call TRBJ1-3; D remains ambiguous. Trimming took off 3 bases at V and 0 bases at J, with 12 bases between the two ends. Germline-derived CDR1 and CDR2 are KGHSH and LQKENI. This CDR3 region has 16 residues. Here the CDR3 DNA reads TGTGCCAGCTCACCGGCGGGCAGGAGCTCTGGAAACACCATATATTTT. Its translation: CASSPAGRSSGNTIYF.

This clonotype was detected many times. The chain links TRBV29-1 to TRBJ2-3; 8 bases map to TRBD2. CDR1 and CDR2 from the germline V gene are SQVTM and ANQGSEA. V dropped 1 base and J dropped 5; count of bases not matched to a gene: 8. The CDR3 loop spans 15 amino acids. The CDR3 region has the DNA TGCAGCGTTGAAGGTGGAGCGGGGGATGGAGATACGCAGTATTTT. Protein: CSVEGGAGDGDTQYF.

Remarks on this clonotype: Just one base apart from a much larger clone, this may be a read error. This rearrangement joins TRBV7-2 to TRBJ1-5; D unresolved. The V end was cut by 2 bases, the J end by 3 bases, with 11 bases between. Germline-derived CDR1 and CDR2 are SGHTA and FQGNSA. CDR3 length: 15 amino acids. The CDR3 spells CASSLLTVSNQPQHF. CDR3 in DNA: TGTGCCAGCAGCTTATTGACGGTTTCCAATCAGCCCCAGCATTTT.

This clonotype was detected only a few times. The rearrangement uses TRBV6-1 and TRBJ2-7; D call uncertain. Germline V gene data show CDR1 as MNHNS and CDR2 as SASEGT. The length of the CDR3 is 15 residues. V lost 2 bases to trimming and J lost 5 bases, with 16 bases between them. The CDR3 sequence is CASSEFPSRSHEQYF. DNA of the CDR3: TGTGCCAGCAGTGAATTTCCCTCAAGAAGCCACGAGCAGTACTTC.

This clonotype was recorded many times. The chain has TRBV10-3 and TRBJ2-1; 13 nucleotides match TRBD2. The germline gives CDR1 ENHRY, CDR2 SYGVKD. The CDR3 extends over 16 amino acids. V lost 8 bases to trimming and J lost 4 bases; unmatched junction nucleotides: 8. In nucleotides, the CDR3 is TGTGCCATCGTTGGGACTAGCGGGGCTGATTACAATGAGCAGTTCTTC. Its protein is CAIVGTSGADYNEQFF.

This clonotype was counted only a few times. The chain has TRBV29-1 and TRBJ2-2; D remains unclear. The germline V gene has CDR1 SQVTM and CDR2 ANQGSEA. Trimming removed 4 bases from V and 1 base from J, with 4 bases in between. This CDR3 is built from 12 residues. The CDR3 nucleotides are TGCAGCGTTGTATGGAACACCGGGGAGCTGTTTTTT. Translating gives CSVVWNTGELFF.

The chain has TRBV14 and TRBJ2-7, with 8 nucleotides matching TRBD2. The CDR3 is 14 residues long. V trimming: 1 base; J trimming: 3 bases; junction bases outside the gene matches: 2. Germline V CDR1 and CDR2: SGHDN, FVKESK. DNA of the CDR3: TGTGCCAGCAGCCAAGTCGGGGGGGGCTACGAGCAGTACTTC. Its translation: CASSQVGGGYEQYF.

This clonotype was seen only a few times. The rearrangement joins TRBV6-5 to TRBJ1-1; 7 bases match TRBD1. Germline lookup yields CDR1 MNHEY and CDR2 SVGAGI. This CDR3 is built from 17 residues. V lost 0 bases to trimming and J lost 5 bases; unmatched junction nucleotides: 12. CDR3 residues: CASSYSRDSPSLTEAFF. CDR3 nucleotides: TGTGCCAGCAGTTACTCGAGGGACAGCCCCTCGTTGACTGAAGCTTTCTTT.

The rearrangement uses TRBV13 and TRBJ2-2; D gene uncertain. Germline V gene sequence: CDR1 PRHDT, CDR2 FYEKMQ (reference sequence). V was clipped by 3 bases and J by 2 bases, with 4 bases between them. This CDR3 has 13 residues. CDR3 residues: CASSLANTGELFF. CDR3 DNA sequence: TGTGCCAGCAGCTTGGCAAACACCGGGGAGCTGTTTTTT. The full variable domain, with the rest looked up from reference TRBV13 and TRBJ2-2, is AAGVIQSPRHLIKEKRETATLKCYPIPRHDTVYWYQQGPGQDPQFLISFYEKMQSDKGSIPDRFSAQQFSDYHSELNMSSLELGDSALYFCASSLANTGELFFGEGSRLTVL.

The genes are TRBV7-3 and TRBJ2-3; D call uncertain. Germline CDR1 SGHTA, CDR2 FQGTGA. V was cut by 5 bases and J by 0 bases, with 18 bases left in between. The CDR3 loop spans 17 amino acids. In DNA, the CDR3 is TGTGCCAGCAGCCCCACCCCGCTTAACCCTAGCACAGATACGCAGTATTTT. As protein: CASSPTPLNPSTDTQYF.

This clonotype came up a few times. The chain joins TRBV6-5 to TRBJ1-1, with unresolved D. V was trimmed by 2 bases and J by 1 base, leaving 11 bases between them. Germline lookup yields CDR1 MNHEY and CDR2 SVGAGI. There are 15 residues in the CDR3. Written as DNA, the CDR3 is TGTGCCAGCAGTTACGTGGGCAAAAGGAACACTGAAGCTTTCTTT. The encoded protein is CASSYVGKRNTEAFF.

This clonotype came up many times. This chain uses TRBV7-3 with TRBJ2-2, with TRBD1 identical over 7 bases. Germline lookup yields CDR1 SGHTA and CDR2 FQGTGA. V lost 2 bases to trimming and J lost 5 bases; unmatched junction nucleotides: 20. The CDR3 spans 20 residues. The CDR3 loop is CASSLFGGPWDSSRTGELFF. The CDR3 region has the DNA TGTGCCAGCAGCTTATTCGGTGGTCCCTGGGACAGCAGTCGGACCGGGGAGCTGTTTTTT.

The V and J genes are TRBV4-1 and TRBJ2-1; TRBD2 agrees at 9 bases. The ends lost 4 bases at V and 5 bases at J; junction bases unmatched: 9. The CDR3 has 16 residues. CDR1 is MGHRA and CDR2 is YSYEKL in the germline V gene. The CDR3 nucleotides read TGCGCCAGCAGCCGTAAAGCGGGGGGCGAAAACAATGAGCAGTTCTTC. The encoded protein is CASSRKAGGENNEQFF.

This clonotype was recorded at least ten times. The rearrangement links TRBV5-1 to TRBJ1-1; D is ambiguous. The CDR3 covers 15 residues. Germline lookup yields CDR1 SGHRS and CDR2 YFSETQ. The V end lost 4 bases, the J end lost 1 base, and 14 bases lay between the germline ends. The CDR3, as DNA: TGCGCCAGCAGCCATCATGAGGGAGGGAACACTGAAGCTTTCTTT. Its translation is CASSHHEGGNTEAFF.

This sequence joins TRBV2 and TRBJ2-7; possibly TRBD1 for D (6 bases). Germline V gene sequence: CDR1 SNHLY, CDR2 FYNNEI. This CDR3 has 14 amino acids. Trimming shortened V by 10 bases and J by 0 bases, and 16 bases separated the two germline ends. The CDR3 loop is CANAPGQSSYEQYF. The CDR3 nucleotides are TGTGCCAACGCACCGGGACAAAGCTCCTACGAGCAGTACTTC. Full variable domain (rest looked up from reference TRBV2 and TRBJ2-7): EPEVTQTPSHQVTQMGQEVILRCVPISNHLYFYWYRQILGQKVEFLVSFYNNEISEKSEIFDDQFSVERPDGSNFTLKIRSTKLEDSAMYFCANAPGQSSYEQYFGPGTRLTVT.